The clone carrying this T cell receptor beta chain has more than one count but fewer than ten. The antigen is not known. The data belong to a study of T-cell memory formation after mild COVID-19. As for the study in general: Largely, TCR clusters stayed within a single donor.

Constant-segment primers and 5'RACE yielded cDNA libraries for TCR alpha and TCR beta, each carrying sample barcodes and UMIs. Via MiXCR, TCRdb re-called the 5' RACE reads, giving one row per CDR3 protein. Of hundreds of thousands of distinct CDR3 sequences in the sample, 12% to 15% were seen once. The CDR3 covers 15 residues. V lost 4 bases, J lost 9 bases, and 6 bases stayed unmatched. CDR1 is WNHNN, CDR2 SYGVQD, per germline (reference sequence). Study results and limitations: While clones contracting from day 15 to 85 were balanced between CD4 and CD8, later expanders leaned CD4+.

Sequencing used PBMCs or a T cell subset sorted from them (not recorded which). The V gene is TRBV10-1, the J gene TRBJ2-1; 13 bases line up with TRBD2. The TCR sequence derives from a man between 18 and 35 years old who had mild COVID-19 (a few samples of this study predate the infection). Cell type and time point are not known. The CDR3 spells CASSAGLAGFSEQFF. CDR3 nucleotide sequence: TGCGCCAGCAGTGCGGGACTAGCGGGGTTCAGTGAGCAGTTCTTC.